This T cell receptor beta chain was sequenced during a study of cytomegalovirus exposure and HLA in healthy donors. Whole-study context: Tens of millions of unique TCR sequences came from HLA-typed donors in an early release. Broader study findings: Rarity characterized most TCR sequences, yet some public TCRs appeared in many donors. The study labeled roughly 160 TCR beta chains cytomegalovirus-associated. The authors considered a cluster of highly shared sequence variants likely to be a sequencing artifact.

Germline V gene data show CDR1 as MNHEY and CDR2 as SVGAGI. CDR3 size: 14 residues. V lost 6 bases to trimming and J lost 0 bases, with 9 bases between them. Of note for this clone: Antigen specificity is unknown.

The PCR had 60 Vbeta and 13 Jbeta primers. Profiling relied on immunoSEQ multiplex PCR, and the TCRdb table lists in-frame clones only, not all of them. Among roughly 43,000 clones listed, about 60% were seen once. This TCR was recovered from a human donor in good health. The specimen was PBMCs. The V call is TRBV6-5, the J call TRBJ1-5; TRBD1 might be the D (6 bases). This CDR3 reads CASRRTVSNQPQHF. DNA of the CDR3: TGTGCCAGCAGAAGGACAGTTAGCAATCAGCCCCAGCATTTT.